These 17 T cell receptor beta chains came from one sample sequenced in a study of blood T cell repertoires in COVID-19. Profiled with immunoSEQ multiplex PCR; TCRdb holds only in-frame clones, not every one. Here the sample spans tens of thousands of clones, 80% to 90% being singletons. Sequenced sample: peripheral blood. The source is a woman of 80 years or more with acute or convalescent COVID-19.

V usage is TRBV6-5 and J usage is TRBJ1-6, with D uncertain. Deletions cut 6 bases from V and 10 bases from J, with 10 bases between. The germline V gene encodes CDR1 MNHEY and CDR2 SVGAGI. The CDR3 is made up of 12 amino acids. The CDR3: CASSTLRSPLHF. For the CDR3, the DNA is TGTGCCAGCAGCACCCTCAGGTCACCCCTCCACTTT.

This clone was counted a single time. This sequence joins TRBV5-8 and TRBJ1-1; D is possibly TRBD1 (5 bases). The CDR3 is 15 residues long. CDR1 SGHTS and CDR2 YDEGEE come from the germline V gene. V was pared by 1 base and J by 0 bases, with 10 bases between. As DNA, the CDR3 is TGTGCCAGCAGCTTGTGGAGACAGTTGAACACTGAAGCTTTCTTT. It codes for CASSLWRQLNTEAFF.

The chain joins TRBV29-1 to TRBJ1-2; possible D gene TRBD1, 5 bases. Germline loops: CDR1 SQVTM, CDR2 ANQGSEA. The CDR3 runs 14 residues. Trimming cost V 5 bases and J 4 bases, with 17 bases left between them. The CDR3 sequence: CSVTPGGDPYGYTF. The CDR3 coding sequence is TGCAGCGTTACCCCGGGGGGGGATCCCTATGGCTACACCTTC.

This clone has only one observation. V gene TRBV3-1 (or the pseudogene TRBV3-2) combines with J gene TRBJ1-5; 8 positions agree with TRBD1. In germline, CDR1 is LGHDT, CDR2 YNNKEL (reference sequence). J was trimmed by 3 bases and V by 1 base; bases with no gene match: 2. CDR3 length: 15 residues. The CDR3 coding sequence is TGTGCCAGCAGCCAAGGACAGGGGATCAATCAGCCCCAGCATTTT. Its protein product is CASSQGQGINQPQHF.

The rearrangement uses TRBV29-1 and TRBJ1-1; D is unresolved. The CDR3 has 15 residues. Germline CDR1 and CDR2: SQVTM and ANQGSEA. Deletions cut 7 bases from V and 4 bases from J, with 22 bases between. This chain's CDR3 is CSASLPTYEGTEAFF. The CDR3, as DNA: TGCAGCGCCTCCCTCCCCACATACGAGGGCACTGAAGCTTTCTTT.

This sequence joins TRBV30 and TRBJ1-1; TRBD1 matches at 8 bases. V lost 2 bases to trimming and J lost 4 bases; unmatched junction nucleotides: 3. This CDR3 has 13 amino acids. Germline CDR1 and CDR2: GTSNPN and SVGIG (reference sequence). The CDR3 bases are TGTGCCTGGAGTAGTACAGGGGGCACTGAAGCTTTCTTT. Protein product: CAWSSTGGTEAFF.

This clone has just one count. J is TRBJ1-2 and V is TRBV7-2; 7 bases align to TRBD1. V was clipped by 1 base and J by 6 bases; unmatched bases: 8. Germline V gene data show CDR1 as SGHTA and CDR2 as FQGNSA. The CDR3 totals 15 residues. CDR3 bases: TGTGCCAGCAGCTTAGTCCCGGACAGGATAAATGGCTACACCTTC. Translated: CASSLVPDRINGYTF. Complete variable domain (other parts from reference TRBV7-2 and TRBJ1-2): GAGVSQSPSNKVTEKGKDVELRCDPISGHTALYWYRQSLGQGLEFLIYFQGNSAPDKSGLPSDRFSAERTGGSVSTLTIQRTQQEDSAVYLCASSLVPDRINGYTFGSGTRLTVV.

The chain joins TRBV5-4 to TRBJ1-1; TRBD1 matches 7 bases. Germline CDR1 and CDR2: SGHNT and YYREEE (reference sequence). Trimming took 0 bases from V and 0 from J; bases not matched to a gene: 5. This CDR3 is 16 amino acids long. CDR3 in DNA: TGTGCCAGCAGCTTGGGGGCAGGGGGATTGAACACTGAAGCTTTCTTT. Its protein is CASSLGAGGLNTEAFF.

Worth noting for this clone: Germline is not matched at one junction end, which may reflect a read error. The J gene is TRBJ1-3, the V gene TRBV11-2; 8 positions match TRBD1. Germline CDR1 and CDR2: SGHAT and FQNNGV. CDR3 length: 18 amino acids. The CDR3 DNA reads TGTGCCAGCAGCCTAGAAATGCAGGGGGCAGGGGCTGGAAACACCATATATTTT. Its translation is CASSLEMQGAGAGNTIYF.

The gene calls are TRBV11-2 and TRBJ1-1; D remains unclear. This CDR3 spans 15 amino acids. Between the trimmed V and J ends, which lost 7 bases and 2 bases, there was a span of 17 bases. Germline values: CDR1 SGHAT, CDR2 FQNNGV. CDR3 in amino acids: CASTEGAGGNTEAFF. DNA for the CDR3: TGTGCCAGCACCGAGGGTGCCGGAGGTAACACTGAAGCTTTCTTT.

V is TRBV2 and J is TRBJ1-2, with TRBD1 identical over 11 bases. Germline lookup yields CDR1 SNHLY and CDR2 FYNNEI. V lost 6 bases, J lost 6 bases, and 6 bases stayed unmatched. This CDR3 comprises 14 residues. The CDR3 sequence: CASRGQGARDGYTF. Written as DNA, the CDR3 is TGTGCCAGCAGAGGACAGGGGGCAAGGGATGGCTACACCTTC.

V usage is TRBV7-9 and J usage is TRBJ2-3, with 7 bases matching TRBD1. V lost 5 bases, J lost 4 bases, and 6 bases stayed unmatched. Germline assignment: CDR1 SEHNR and CDR2 FQNEAQ (reference sequence). The CDR3 length is 14 residues. In nucleotides, the CDR3 is TGTGCCAGCAGCCTAGGGGGCGGTCCAGATACGCAGTATTTT. This sequence encodes CASSLGGGPDTQYF. Full variable domain (outside the CDR3, taken from reference TRBV7-9 and TRBJ2-3): DTGVSQNPRHKITKRGQNVTFRCDPISEHNRLYWYRQTLGQGPEFLTYFQNEAQLEKSRLLSDRFSAERPKGSFSTLEIQRTEQGDSAMYLCASSLGGGPDTQYFGPGTRLTVL.

This clone was picked up a small number of times. The rearrangement joins TRBV9 to TRBJ1-3, with TRBD1 identical over 8 bases. The germline gives CDR1 SGDLS, CDR2 YYNGEE. Trimming removed 0 bases from V and 1 base from J; junction bases left unmatched: 3. The CDR3 covers 16 residues. In DNA, the CDR3 is TGTGCCAGCAGCGTAGCAGGGGGCGAATCTGGAAACACCATATATTTT. Translation gives CASSVAGGESGNTIYF.

This chain connects TRBV5-1 to TRBJ1-2, with D perhaps matching TRBD1 (6 bases). V lost 4 bases, J lost 5 bases, and 15 bases lay in between. Germline-derived CDR1 and CDR2 are SGHRS and YFSETQ. The length of the CDR3 is 14 residues. The CDR3 region is CASSPYPQGYGYTF. For the CDR3, the DNA is TGCGCCAGCAGCCCGTATCCCCAGGGGTATGGCTACACCTTC.

The chain recombines TRBV18 with TRBJ1-2, with D perhaps TRBD1 (5 bases). CDR1 is KGHSH, CDR2 LQKENI, per germline. The V end lost 1 base, the J end lost 7 bases, and 10 bases lay between the germline ends. This CDR3 contains 13 residues. CDR3 residues: CASSPQGQGGYTF. The CDR3 region has the DNA TGTGCCAGCTCACCACAGGGGCAAGGTGGCTACACCTTC.

The chain employs TRBV6-5 and TRBJ2-1; 11 bases agree with TRBD2. This CDR3 region has 13 residues. In germline, CDR1 is MNHEY, CDR2 SVGAGI. The ends lost 7 bases at V and 4 bases at J; junction bases unmatched: 0. The CDR3 DNA reads as TGTGCCAGCACTAGCGGGGGGTACAATGAGCAGTTCTTC. Encoded protein: CASTSGGYNEQFF.

This clone was seen once. This chain joins TRBV30 and TRBJ2-7; D unclear. This CDR3 comprises 12 residues. V was clipped by 0 bases and J by 5 bases, with 8 bases between them. Germline V CDR1 and CDR2: GTSNPN, SVGIG (reference sequence). CDR3 loop: CAWSVLLHEQYF. Written as DNA, the CDR3 is TGTGCCTGGAGTGTACTTCTCCACGAGCAGTACTTC.